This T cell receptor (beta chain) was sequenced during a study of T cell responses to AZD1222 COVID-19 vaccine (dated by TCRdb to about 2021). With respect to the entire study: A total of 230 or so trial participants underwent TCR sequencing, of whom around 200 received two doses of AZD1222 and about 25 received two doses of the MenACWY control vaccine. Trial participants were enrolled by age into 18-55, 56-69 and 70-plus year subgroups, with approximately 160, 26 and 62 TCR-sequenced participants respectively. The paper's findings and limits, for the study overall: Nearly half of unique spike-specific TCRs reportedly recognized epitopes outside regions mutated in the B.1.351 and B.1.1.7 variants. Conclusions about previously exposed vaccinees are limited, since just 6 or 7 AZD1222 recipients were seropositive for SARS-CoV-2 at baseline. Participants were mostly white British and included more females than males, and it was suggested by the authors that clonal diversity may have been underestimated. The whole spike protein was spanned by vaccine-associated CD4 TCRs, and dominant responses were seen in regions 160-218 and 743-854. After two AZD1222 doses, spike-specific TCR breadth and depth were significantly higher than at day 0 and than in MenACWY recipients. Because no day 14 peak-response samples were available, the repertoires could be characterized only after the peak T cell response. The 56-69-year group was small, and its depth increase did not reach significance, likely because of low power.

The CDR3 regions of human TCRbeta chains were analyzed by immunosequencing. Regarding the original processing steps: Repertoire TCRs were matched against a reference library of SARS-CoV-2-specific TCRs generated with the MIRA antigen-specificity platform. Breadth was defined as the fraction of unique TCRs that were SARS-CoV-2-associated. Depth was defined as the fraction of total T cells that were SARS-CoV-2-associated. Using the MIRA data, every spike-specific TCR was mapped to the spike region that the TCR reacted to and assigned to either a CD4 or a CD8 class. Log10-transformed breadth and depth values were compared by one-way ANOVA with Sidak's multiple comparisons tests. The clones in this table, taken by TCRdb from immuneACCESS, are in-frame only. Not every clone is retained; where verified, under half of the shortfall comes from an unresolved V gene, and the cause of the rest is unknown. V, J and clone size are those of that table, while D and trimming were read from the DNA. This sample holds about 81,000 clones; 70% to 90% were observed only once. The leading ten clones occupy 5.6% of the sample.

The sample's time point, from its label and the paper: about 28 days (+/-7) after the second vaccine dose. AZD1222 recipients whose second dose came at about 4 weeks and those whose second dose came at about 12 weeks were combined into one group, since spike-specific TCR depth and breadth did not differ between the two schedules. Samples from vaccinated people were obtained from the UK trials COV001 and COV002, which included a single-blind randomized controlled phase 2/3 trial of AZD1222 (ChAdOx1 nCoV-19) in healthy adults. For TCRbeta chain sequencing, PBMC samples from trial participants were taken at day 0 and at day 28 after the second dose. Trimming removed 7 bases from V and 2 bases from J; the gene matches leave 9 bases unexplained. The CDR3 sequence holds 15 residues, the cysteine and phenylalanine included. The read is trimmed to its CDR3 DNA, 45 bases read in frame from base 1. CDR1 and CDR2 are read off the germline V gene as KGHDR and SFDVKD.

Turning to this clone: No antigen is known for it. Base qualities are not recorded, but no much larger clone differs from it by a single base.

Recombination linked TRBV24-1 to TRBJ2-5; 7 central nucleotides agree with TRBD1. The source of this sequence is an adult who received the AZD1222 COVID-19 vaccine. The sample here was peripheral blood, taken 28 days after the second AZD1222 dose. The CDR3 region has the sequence CATSSAGTAQETQYF. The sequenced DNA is TGTGCCACCAGCTCCGCAGGGACAGCACAAGAGACCCAGTACTTC.